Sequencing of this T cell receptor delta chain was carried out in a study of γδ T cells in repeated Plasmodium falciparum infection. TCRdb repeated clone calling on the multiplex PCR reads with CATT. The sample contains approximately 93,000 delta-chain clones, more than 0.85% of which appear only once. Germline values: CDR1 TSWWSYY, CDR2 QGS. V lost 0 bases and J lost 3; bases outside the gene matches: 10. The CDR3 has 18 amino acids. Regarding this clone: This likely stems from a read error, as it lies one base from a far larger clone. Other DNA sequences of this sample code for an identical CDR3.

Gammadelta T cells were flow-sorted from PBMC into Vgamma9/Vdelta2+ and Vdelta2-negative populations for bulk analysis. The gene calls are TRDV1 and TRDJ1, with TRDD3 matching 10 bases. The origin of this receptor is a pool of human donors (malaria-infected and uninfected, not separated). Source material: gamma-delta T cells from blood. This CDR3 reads CALGELILITGGSDKLIF. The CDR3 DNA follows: TGTGCTCTTGGGGAACTAATCCTAATCACTGGGGGATCCGATAAACTCATCTTT.